This TCR beta chain was found in a study of lymphopenia after photon versus proton radiotherapy. Regarding this clone: Its antigen remains unknown.

The method was immunoSEQ multiplex PCR; TCRdb's version includes in-frame clones alone and lacks a portion of them. The sample yields about 53,000 clones, 80% to 90% seen once. General study results and limits: Only patients who died were analyzed for survival; proton advantage is unproven. Post-nadir diversity loss with photons came from oligoclonal expansion, particularly CD8+ Temra cells.

Germline CDR1 KGHSH, CDR2 LQKENI. V dropped 3 bases and J dropped 2; count of bases not matched to a gene: 7. The length of the CDR3 is 16 residues. The chain joins TRBV18 to TRBJ1-3; 7 bases match TRBD1. Specimen: peripheral blood, collected from a patient treated with photon-based radiotherapy. The receptor was isolated from a man in his forties or fifties with gastric cancer. The CDR3 here is CASSPNRGLAGNTIYF. The CDR3 DNA follows: TGTGCCAGCTCACCCAACAGGGGACTTGCTGGAAACACCATATATTTT.